This T cell receptor (beta chain) appears in the sequencing data of a study of beta chain features in type 1 diabetes. Broader study findings: Possibly, sequencing cDNA over-represented cells that had high TCR expression levels. Among all four CD4+ subsets, Type 1 diabetes patients had TCRB CDR3s that were moderately but significantly shorter.

Expressed TCRB transcripts got sequenced, as all isolated RNA was reverse transcribed. Naive, central memory and regulatory T cell samples yielded about 4 million reads on average. The data were produced by immunoSEQ multiplex PCR, yet TCRdb's version contains in-frame clones alone and is incomplete. Of hundreds of thousands of clones in the sample, 10% to 15% were seen once. Germline V lookup: CDR1 SEHNR, CDR2 FQNEAQ (reference sequence). The V gene end was trimmed by 5 bases and the J gene end by 7 bases; junction bases not matched to a gene: 5. CDR3 size: 13 residues. This clone was counted between two and nine times. The target antigen is unknown.

V and J are TRBV7-9 and TRBJ1-2; TRBD1 aligns across 9 bases. What was sequenced was naive CD4+ T cells from blood. The origin of this receptor is a woman between 18 and 29 years old with type 1 diabetes. The CDR3 DNA reads as TGTGCCAGCAGCCTAGGGACAGGGCCTGGCTACACCTTC. It translates to CASSLGTGPGYTF.